This T cell receptor beta chain was identified during a study of blood T cell repertoires in COVID-19. The assay was immunoSEQ multiplex PCR, and TCRdb's table has in-frame clones only and misses some. Altogether about 160,000 clones are present, roughly 87% being singletons, with the ten largest covering roughly 7%. CDR1 SQVTM and CDR2 ANQGSEA come from the germline V gene. The CDR3 covers 13 residues. V was cut by 5 bases and J by 7 bases, with 14 bases left in between. Recovered status applied to Cohort 3 donors who had two consecutive negative PCRs. It also applied to those with clearance or with symptom resolution.

The sequenced sample consisted of PBMCs or T cells enriched from blood (not recorded which). This clonotype was sampled from a woman in her forties or fifties who had recovered from COVID-19. The V call is TRBV29-1, the J call TRBJ2-2, with D hard to call. CDR3 sequence (DNA): TGCAGCGTTTTCGAGACTCCGAACGGGGAGCTGTTTTTT. It is translated as CSVFETPNGELFF.